Listed below are T cell receptor beta chains from one sample, sequenced in a study of early T cells in non-severe SARS-CoV-2 infection. One entry per CDR3 protein results from TCRdb running MiXCR on the 5' RACE reads. The top ten hold over 8.5% of the sample, which has about 60,000 distinct CDR3 sequences, roughly a tenth seen once. Source material: whole blood. The receptors shown here come from an adult who was a healthcare worker with PCR-confirmed SARS-CoV-2 infection or an uninfected control (not recorded which). CDR3s include the opening cysteine and the closing phenylalanine or tryptophan. Each record gives: V gene, CDR3 length, clone size, J gene, D gene, CDR3 DNA, CDR3 protein. A D gene is named only where the DNA matches it firmly. The size entry is marked missing in some rows and otherwise reads once, few, many or a size class.

V: TRBV2; length: 15; size: many; J: TRBJ2-3; D: -; DNA: TGTGCCAGCAGTGTGTCAGGGTGGAGTTGGAATACGCAGTATTTT; CDR3: CASSVSGWSWNTQYF
V: TRBV20-1; length: 15; size: few; J: TRBJ2-7; D: TRBD2; DNA: TGCAGTGCTAAATCACCTAGCGGGAGCTCCTACGAGCAGTACTTC; CDR3: CSAKSPSGSSYEQYF
V: TRBV5-1; length: 14; size: -; J: TRBJ2-1; D: -; DNA: TGCGCCAGCAGCTCCGGGACTTCTTACAATGAGCAGTTCTTC; CDR3: CASSSGTSYNEQFF
V: TRBV20-1; length: 14; size: few; J: TRBJ2-7; D: -; DNA: TGCAGTGCAGAGAGGGGGGTGCAAACCTACGAGCAGTACTTC; CDR3: CSAERGVQTYEQYF
V: TRBV11-2; length: 14; size: -; J: TRBJ2-2; D: TRBD1; DNA: TGTGCCAGCAGCTTAATACAGGGGAACGGGGAGCTGTTTTTT; CDR3: CASSLIQGNGELFF
V: TRBV20-1; length: 14; size: many; J: TRBJ2-2; D: -; DNA: TGCAGTGCTAGAGGAACAACAGGGACCGGGGAGCTGTTTTTT; CDR3: CSARGTTGTGELFF
V: TRBV29-1; length: 15; size: few; J: TRBJ2-2; D: -; DNA: TGCAGCGTTGTTTGGCAGCTAACGAACACCGGGGAGCTGTTTTTT; CDR3: CSVVWQLTNTGELFF
V: TRBV14; length: 16; size: many; J: TRBJ2-7; D: -; DNA: TGTGCCAGCAGCCTTAACCGGGACTCCAGCTCCTACGAGCAGTACTTC; CDR3: CASSLNRDSSSYEQYF
V: TRBV5-4; length: 15; size: many; J: TRBJ1-3; D: TRBD1; DNA: TGTGCCAGCAGCACCGACAGGGGGCCTCGAAACACCATATATTTT; CDR3: CASSTDRGPRNTIYF
V: TRBV6-1; length: 14; size: many; J: TRBJ2-5; D: TRBD1; DNA: TGTGCCAGCAGGATACAGGGGGGCGGCGAGACCCAGTACTTC; CDR3: CASRIQGGGETQYF
V: TRBV16; length: 15; size: many; J: TRBJ2-1; D: -; DNA: TGTGCCAGCAGCCCCCGAGTAGGGTCCTACAATGAGCAGTTCTTC; CDR3: CASSPRVGSYNEQFF
V: TRBV9; length: 15; size: many; J: TRBJ2-3; D: TRBD2; DNA: TGTGCCAGCAGCTTTAGCGGGAGAAGCACAGATACGCAGTATTTT; CDR3: CASSFSGRSTDTQYF
V: TRBV29-1; length: 16; size: many; J: TRBJ2-1; D: TRBD2; DNA: TGCAGCGTTGCGAAGGGTGGTGAGCGGGAATACAATGAGCAGTTCTTC; CDR3: CSVAKGGEREYNEQFF
V: TRBV4-2; length: 14; size: many; J: TRBJ1-4; D: -; DNA: TGTGCCAGCAGCCAAGAGACCAAAATGGTAAAACTGTTTTTT; CDR3: CASSQETKMVKLFF
V: TRBV7-2; length: 13; size: -; J: TRBJ1-1; D: -; DNA: TGTGCCAGCAGCTTGAGGATGAACACTGAAGCTTTCTTT; CDR3: CASSLRMNTEAFF
V: TRBV5-1; length: 14; size: -; J: TRBJ2-1; D: TRBD2; DNA: TGCGCCAGCAGCCCGGGACTAGCGAAAGGGAGGCAGTTCTTC; CDR3: CASSPGLAKGRQFF
V: TRBV29-1; length: 12; size: -; J: TRBJ2-7; D: -; DNA: TGCAGCGTTGAAGGAGGAGGATACGAGCAGTACTTC; CDR3: CSVEGGGYEQYF
V: TRBV10-3; length: 13; size: few; J: TRBJ1-1; D: -; DNA: TGTGCCATCAGTGAAAGTCCGGGCACTGAAGCTTTCTTT; CDR3: CAISESPGTEAFF
V: TRBV5-1; length: 15; size: few; J: TRBJ1-1; D: -; DNA: TGCGCCAGCAGCTTGGGGGCAGGGCGGGCCACTGAAGCTTTCTTT; CDR3: CASSLGAGRATEAFF
V: TRBV7-9; length: 15; size: few; J: TRBJ1-2; D: -; DNA: TGTGCCAGCAGCTTAGTCGGCAGTCGTAACTATGGCTACACCTTC; CDR3: CASSLVGSRNYGYTF
V: TRBV25-1; length: 17; size: many; J: TRBJ2-7; D: TRBD2; DNA: TGTGCCAGCAGTGAATTCCGCCTAGCGGGGAAATCCTACGAGCAGTACTTC; CDR3: CASSEFRLAGKSYEQYF
V: TRBV5-1; length: 15; size: many; J: TRBJ2-3; D: -; DNA: TGCGCCAGCAGTCATTACGTGGAGAACACAGATACGCAGTATTTT; CDR3: CASSHYVENTDTQYF
V: TRBV20-1; length: 13; size: -; J: TRBJ2-3; D: -; DNA: TGCAGTGCTAGAGATGCGGGGCCAGATACGCAGTATTTT; CDR3: CSARDAGPDTQYF
V: TRBV6-1; length: 13; size: -; J: TRBJ1-1; D: TRBD1; DNA: TGTGCCAGCGGGACAGGGGGCAACACTGAAGCTTTCTTT; CDR3: CASGTGGNTEAFF
V: TRBV12-3/TRBV12-4; length: 16; size: many; J: TRBJ2-1; D: -; DNA: TGTGCCAGCAGTTTGAGGTCTAATCCCTCCTACAATGAGCAGTTCTTC; CDR3: CASSLRSNPSYNEQFF
V: TRBV7-2; length: 14; size: few; J: TRBJ2-5; D: TRBD1; DNA: TGTGCCAGCAGCTTCAACAGGGGGGCAGAGACCCAGTACTTC; CDR3: CASSFNRGAETQYF
V: TRBV10-3; length: 14; size: many; J: TRBJ2-1; D: TRBD2; DNA: TGTGCCATCAGGGAAGGACTAGCGGGAGGGGGGCAGTTCTTC; CDR3: CAIREGLAGGGQFF
V: TRBV15; length: 15; size: -; J: TRBJ1-1; D: -; DNA: TGTGCCACCAGCAGAGATCTAGGGGAGTTCACTGAAGCTTTCTTT; CDR3: CATSRDLGEFTEAFF
V: TRBV29-1; length: 16; size: many; J: TRBJ2-1; D: -; DNA: TGCAGCGTTGAAGATCCCGGGTCTAGCTCCTACAATGAGCAGTTCTTC; CDR3: CSVEDPGSSSYNEQFF
V: TRBV12-5; length: 11; size: many; J: TRBJ2-1; D: -; DNA: TGTGCTAGTGGTTTCCACAATGAGCAGTTCTTC; CDR3: CASGFHNEQFF
V: TRBV10-3; length: 14; size: -; J: TRBJ2-1; D: -; DNA: TGTGCCTTGGCGGATCCAAGATCCTACAATGAGCAGTTCTTC; CDR3: CALADPRSYNEQFF
V: TRBV18; length: 14; size: many; J: TRBJ1-2; D: -; DNA: TGTGCCAGCTCCCCTACAGGTAGCGTGGATGGCTACACCTTC; CDR3: CASSPTGSVDGYTF
V: TRBV11-2; length: 15; size: many; J: TRBJ2-1; D: TRBD2; DNA: TGTGCCAGCAGCGCCTCCGGGACTAGCTACAATGAGCAGTTCTTC; CDR3: CASSASGTSYNEQFF
V: TRBV6-1; length: 17; size: -; J: TRBJ2-7; D: TRBD2; DNA: TGTGCCAGCAGTTCGTCGGGAACTAGCGGGAGGTCCTACGAGCAGTACTTC; CDR3: CASSSSGTSGRSYEQYF
V: TRBV27; length: 20; size: many; J: TRBJ2-3; D: TRBD2; DNA: TGTGCCAGCAGTCCACACCTAGGGGGACTAGCGGGGCGTCGCACAGATACGCAGTATTTT; CDR3: CASSPHLGGLAGRRTDTQYF
V: TRBV7-2; length: 13; size: many; J: TRBJ2-2; D: -; DNA: TGTGCCAGCAGCTCCGTGAACACCGGGGAGCTGTTTTTT; CDR3: CASSSVNTGELFF
V: TRBV24-1; length: 15; size: many; J: TRBJ2-7; D: TRBD2; DNA: TGTGCCACCAGTGACGCCGGGACTAACATTTACGAGCAGTACTTC; CDR3: CATSDAGTNIYEQYF
V: TRBV5-1; length: 14; size: few; J: TRBJ2-1; D: -; DNA: TGCGCCAGCAGCCCCTCAGGGGGGGGCGATGAGCAGTTCTTC; CDR3: CASSPSGGGDEQFF
V: TRBV19; length: 13; size: many; J: TRBJ1-2; D: -; DNA: TGTGCCAGTAGTATTCAGGGTAACTTTGGCTACACCTTC; CDR3: CASSIQGNFGYTF
V: TRBV9; length: 11; size: many; J: TRBJ1-3; D: -; DNA: TGTGCCAGCAAATCTGGAAACACCATATATTTT; CDR3: CASKSGNTIYF
V: TRBV5-1; length: 15; size: few; J: TRBJ2-5; D: -; DNA: TGCGCCAGCAGCTTAAGAGCGGAGAGCCAAGAGACCCAGTACTTC; CDR3: CASSLRAESQETQYF
V: TRBV20-1; length: 15; size: few; J: TRBJ1-2; D: -; DNA: TGCAGTGCTAGAGATTTATGGGGTTATGACTATGGCTACACCTTC; CDR3: CSARDLWGYDYGYTF
V: TRBV12-3/TRBV12-4; length: 14; size: many; J: TRBJ2-4; D: TRBD2; DNA: TGTGCCAGCAGTTTTTATAAGCGGGAGAACATTCAGTACTTC; CDR3: CASSFYKRENIQYF
V: TRBV20-1; length: 14; size: once; J: TRBJ2-5; D: -; DNA: TGCAGTGCTAGAGAAATCCGGGGTTCAGAGACCCAGTACTTC; CDR3: CSAREIRGSETQYF
V: TRBV5-4; length: 12; size: many; J: TRBJ2-7; D: TRBD1; DNA: TGTGCCAGCAGCTTGGCGGGACAGTCTACGGACTTC; CDR3: CASSLAGQSTDF
V: TRBV18; length: 14; size: -; J: TRBJ2-2; D: TRBD1; DNA: TGTGCCAGCGGGCCGGGACAGGGCACCGGGGAGCTGTTTTTT; CDR3: CASGPGQGTGELFF
V: TRBV15; length: 15; size: -; J: TRBJ2-1; D: -; DNA: TGTGCCACCAGCAGAGATAGGGGCGGTGGAAATGAGCAGTTCTTC; CDR3: CATSRDRGGGNEQFF
V: TRBV6-5; length: 17; size: -; J: TRBJ1-2; D: -; DNA: TGTGCCAGCAGCCCCAAGGATCCTTCGAGGACGATCTATGGCTTCACCTTC; CDR3: CASSPKDPSRTIYGFTF
V: TRBV29-1; length: 12; size: many; J: TRBJ1-2; D: -; DNA: TGCAGCGTTGTGCCCGCTAACTATGGCTACACCTTC; CDR3: CSVVPANYGYTF
V: TRBV19; length: 13; size: few; J: TRBJ2-5; D: -; DNA: TGTGCCAGTAGTCAACGCAACCAAGAGACCCAGTACTTC; CDR3: CASSQRNQETQYF
V: TRBV24-1; length: 16; size: many; J: TRBJ2-3; D: -; DNA: TGTGCCACCAGTGATTTAGGAGGGGGCAGCACAGATACGCAGTATTTT; CDR3: CATSDLGGGSTDTQYF
V: TRBV11-2; length: 14; size: -; J: TRBJ2-2; D: -; DNA: TGTGCCAGCAGGAGGGAGGTAGACACCGGGGAGCTGTTTTTT; CDR3: CASRREVDTGELFF
V: TRBV6-5; length: 15; size: few; J: TRBJ2-2; D: TRBD1; DNA: TGTGCCAGCAGCCGGGACAGCTCGAACACCGGGGAGCTGTTTTTT; CDR3: CASSRDSSNTGELFF
V: TRBV28; length: 16; size: many; J: TRBJ1-5; D: -; DNA: TGTGCCAGCAGTTTCAAACGTACTATAAGCAATCAGCCCCAGCATTTT; CDR3: CASSFKRTISNQPQHF